This is a list of T cell receptor beta chains from one sample in a study of control samples from healthy donors and cancer patients. The protocol was immunoSEQ multiplex PCR, while the TCRdb copy is restricted to in-frame clones and leaves out a portion. The table records approximately 140,000 clones, 94% of them present only once. What was sequenced was blood. All receptors come from a man between 35 and 55 years old in good health. The CDR3 runs from the conserved cysteine through the conserved F or W. D genes are given only for firm matches. Expanded clones are given a class, and other clones once, few, many or no size at all.

j_call,clone_size,d_call,v_call,cdr3_aa,cdr3_nt
TRBJ2-2,-,TRBD2,TRBV5-6,CASSQTSGRARLGSGELFF,TGTGCCAGCAGCCAGACTAGCGGGAGGGCCCGTCTAGGCTCCGGGGAGCTGTTTTTT
TRBJ1-4,-,TRBD1,TRBV28,CASSLEGTATNEKLFF,TGTGCCAGCAGTTTAGAGGGGACAGCAACTAATGAAAAACTGTTTTTT
TRBJ1-1,-,-,TRBV5-6,CASFQGDMNTEAFF,TGTGCCAGCTTTCAAGGTGATATGAACACTGAAGCTTTCTTT
TRBJ2-7,-,-,TRBV5-6,CASSNDGARNSRPYEQYF,TGTGCCAGCAGCAATGATGGGGCCAGGAACTCCAGGCCCTACGAGCAGTACTTC
TRBJ2-3,-,-,TRBV12-2,CASRLVTQKTDTQYF,TGTGCAAGTCGCTTAGTAACACAGAAAACAGATACGCAGTATTTT
TRBJ2-1,-,-,TRBV28,CASSLSPDFSYNEQFF,TGTGCCAGCAGTTTAAGTCCGGATTTCTCCTACAATGAGCAGTTCTTC
TRBJ1-5,-,-,TRBV27,CASSPEGGISNQPQHF,TGTGCCAGCAGCCCAGAAGGGGGGATCAGCAATCAGCCCCAGCATTTT
TRBJ2-6,-,-,TRBV12-5,CASAASGANVLTF,TGTGCTTCCGCGGCCTCTGGGGCCAACGTCCTGACTTTC
TRBJ1-3,-,-,TRBV7-9,CASSLGQGGTGNTIYF,TGTGCCAGCAGCTTAGGTCAAGGGGGAACTGGAAACACCATATATTTT
TRBJ1-2,-,-,TRBV5-4,CASSLPGPWGGYTF,TGTGCCAGCAGCCTGCCGGGACCGTGGGGTGGCTACACCTTC
TRBJ1-5,-,-,TRBV9,CASSPEDSPSQPQHF,TGTGCCAGCAGCCCAGAGGACAGTCCCAGCCAGCCCCAGCATTTT
TRBJ2-7,-,TRBD1,TRBV24-1,CATSDPHGTGAYEQYF,TGTGCCACCAGTGATCCCCACGGGACAGGGGCCTACGAGCAGTACTTC
TRBJ2-6,-,TRBD1,TRBV19,CASSIGQGLSGANVLTF,TGTGCCAGTAGTATAGGACAGGGGCTCTCTGGGGCCAACGTCCTGACTTTC
TRBJ1-2,-,-,TRBV24-1,CATKGLDGYTF,TGTGCCACAAAGGGGTTGGATGGCTACACCTTC
TRBJ2-2,-,TRBD1,TRBV5-6,CASSLLTGAGELFF,TGTGCCAGCAGCTTACTCACAGGGGCCGGGGAGCTGTTTTTT
TRBJ1-2,-,TRBD1,TRBV6-5,CASRPRGQGGGYTF,TGTGCCAGCAGGCCCCGGGGACAGGGAGGCGGCTACACCTTC
TRBJ2-1,once,-,TRBV27,CASSLTSGSANEQFF,TGTGCCAGCAGTTTAACATCGGGGTCGGCCAATGAGCAGTTCTTC
TRBJ1-6,-,-,TRBV10-3,CAINDRTVSPLHF,TGTGCCATCAACGACAGGACGGTATCACCCCTCCACTTT
TRBJ2-2,-,-,TRBV4-1,CASSQVGSFSGELFF,TGCGCCAGCAGCCAAGTGGGGAGTTTTTCCGGGGAGCTGTTTTTT
TRBJ2-3,-,TRBD2,TRBV28,CASRSTTSGARTDTQYF,TGTGCCAGCAGATCCACGACTAGCGGGGCCCGCACAGATACGCAGTATTTT
TRBJ2-2,-,-,TRBV6-2/TRBV6-3,CASSLQGEVGELFF,TGTGCCAGCAGTCTACAGGGAGAAGTCGGGGAGCTGTTTTTT
TRBJ1-1,once,TRBD1,TRBV10-1,CASSESRGQRTEAFF,TGCGCCAGCAGTGAGTCTAGGGGACAGCGAACTGAAGCTTTCTTT
TRBJ2-5,-,TRBD2,TRBV5-4,CASSWGLAGHQETQYF,TGTGCCAGCAGCTGGGGACTAGCGGGGCACCAAGAGACCCAGTACTTC
TRBJ1-1,-,-,TRBV29-1,CSVMNTEAFF,TGCAGCGTTATGAACACTGAAGCTTTCTTT
TRBJ1-2,-,-,TRBV20-1,CSASGRRGTPNYGYTF,TGCAGTGCTAGTGGGCGGCGAGGGACTCCTAACTATGGCTACACCTTC
TRBJ2-3,-,-,TRBV7-2,CASSTRTPITDTQYF,TGTGCCAGCAGCACCCGGACACCAATAACAGATACGCAGTATTTT